This T cell receptor (beta chain) was obtained from a study of cytomegalovirus exposure and HLA in healthy donors. General study results and limits: Using the classifier, cytomegalovirus status was reportedly diagnosed with high specificity and sensitivity. The authors enumerated roughly 180 TCR beta chains as linked to cytomegalovirus.

Germline trimming cut 6 bases from V and 8 bases from J; bases unmatched to any gene: 12. The CDR3 runs to 15 residues. In germline, CDR1 is MDHEN, CDR2 SYDVKM. Some clones are missing from TCRdb's copy, which holds only in-frame ones; the method was immunoSEQ multiplex PCR. The table shows about 73,000 clones, with about 90% occurring only once. This clone was observed a handful of times. Antigen unknown. The specimen sequenced was PBMCs. This sequence was found in a woman between 18 and 29 years old in good health and CMV-seropositive. The rearrangement links TRBV28 to TRBJ1-2, with 10 bases identical to TRBD1. The CDR3 loop reads CASRTGGNLVGGYTF. Here the CDR3 DNA reads TGTGCCAGCAGGACAGGGGGCAACCTAGTCGGGGGCTACACCTTC.